By frequency in the sample, the clone carrying this T cell receptor beta chain is medium-sized. The data were obtained in a study of metastatic and nonmetastatic thyroid tumors. Original data processing: Clinicopathological groups differed in CDR3, with these differences serving to build a distant-metastasis classifier for papillary thyroid cancer. TCRdb reassembled clones from the PCR reads with MiXCR. TCRdb's processing, not the study's, gives the V and J calls here. The repertoire has 40,000 to 50,000 clones, 9.5% to 13% of them found once; the top ten carry roughly 9%. Between the trimmed V and J ends, which lost 6 bases and 7 bases, there was a span of 9 bases. From germline, CDR1 is MNHNS and CDR2 SASEGT. The CDR3 loop spans 12 amino acids. Patients were all untreated before their thyroid surgery.

The chain recombines TRBV6-1 with TRBJ2-2; D perhaps matches TRBD1 (5 bases). The clonotype originates from a male donor with papillary thyroid cancer or a benign thyroid nodule (not recorded which). Some clones in this sample may be carry-over from other donors' samples. Source material: blood. DNA of the CDR3: TGTGCCAGCAGACAGGTGGGCGGGGAGCTGTTTTTT. Protein sequence: CASRQVGGELFF.